Below, 10 T cell receptor beta chains from the same sample are listed, as sequenced in a study of sequential checkpoint blockade in melanoma (dated by TCRdb to between 2018 and 2021). Explained via the paper, the treatment or condition label denotes: randomized to nivolumab then ipilimumab (arm A) or the reverse (arm B). Receptors were amplified or captured by the immunoSEQ multiplex PCR assay. This immuneACCESS table, as held by TCRdb, lists in-frame sequences with V and J called but not all clones. Of the missing ones, under half trace to an unresolved V gene in checked studies; the others have no known cause. Counted in this sample were tens of thousands of clones; roughly 32% of them appeared once. The ten biggest clones cover under 2% of the sample. Sequencing was performed on tumor tissue (inferred from file names), taken from a patient given nivolumab and ipilimumab in sequence. These receptors all come from a human donor with melanoma.

This clone was found many times. V is TRBV7-7 and J is TRBJ2-5; TRBD1 aligns across 8 bases. The length of the CDR3 is 16 residues. V was pared by 1 base and J by 5 bases, with 9 bases of the junction left unmatched. Looked up from germline, CDR1 is SSHAT and CDR2 is FNYEAQ (reference sequence). The DNA of the CDR3 is TGTGCCAGCAGCTTAGATATAACAGGGGGAGGCGAGACCCAGTACTTC. Amino acids: CASSLDITGGGETQYF.

The chain uses TRBV19 and TRBJ2-7, with TRBD1 identical over 10 bases. The germline V gene has CDR1 LNHDA and CDR2 SQIVND (reference sequence). The CDR3 runs to 15 residues. Trimming at V came to 5 bases and at J to 3 bases, leaving 7 bases not matched to a gene. The CDR3 is CASSRTGDRGYEQYF. As DNA, the CDR3 is TGTGCCAGTAGTCGAACCGGGGACAGGGGCTACGAGCAGTACTTC.

This chain uses TRBV11-1 with TRBJ2-3, with D tentatively TRBD1 (6 bases). This CDR3 has 16 residues. The V gene's germline CDR1 is SGHAT and CDR2 FQDESV (reference sequence). V gave up 2 bases and J gave up 0 bases, with 12 bases separating them. The CDR3 region is CASSLSGGASTDTQYF. CDR3 DNA sequence: TGTGCCAGCAGCTTAAGTGGGGGCGCTAGCACAGATACGCAGTATTTT.

This chain connects TRBV30 to TRBJ2-1; D not resolved. Per the germline V gene, CDR1 is GTSNPN and CDR2 is SVGIG (reference sequence). Trimming pared 3 bases from V and 10 bases from J, leaving 16 bases between. This CDR3 region has 13 residues. In nucleotides, the CDR3 is TGTGCCTGGAGCGGACGTACCACAGCGGAGCAGTTCTTC. This translates into CAWSGRTTAEQFF. Full variable domain (rest looked up from reference TRBV30 and TRBJ2-1): SQTIHQWPATLVQPVGSPLSLECTVEGTSNPNLYWYRQAAGRGLQLLFYSVGIGQISSEVPQNLSASRPQDRQFILSSKKLLLSDSGFYLCAWSGRTTAEQFFGPGTRLTVL.

The chain uses TRBV18 and TRBJ1-3; D not resolved. V lost 8 bases and J lost 0, with 14 bases in between. Germline values: CDR1 KGHSH, CDR2 LQKENI. CDR3 length: 15 residues. Here the CDR3 DNA reads TGTGCCAGCGGACGAGATAGGAGCTCTGGAAACACCATATATTTT. Amino acid sequence: CASGRDRSSGNTIYF.

In its sample, this clone was seen a few times. This chain links TRBV28 with TRBJ1-6, with 7 bases aligning to TRBD1. Germline CDR1 and CDR2: MDHEN and SYDVKM. Trimming removed 6 bases from V and 11 bases from J; junction bases left unmatched: 19. The CDR3 is 17 residues long. Written as DNA, the CDR3 is TGTGCCAGCAGCCCCCCGGGACAGTCCTCTCTCATCACACCCCTCCACTTT. It yields the protein CASSPPGQSSLITPLHF.

This clone was detected a few times. The chain links TRBV11-3 to TRBJ2-2, with 8 nucleotides matching TRBD1. Losses at the gene ends were 5 bases for V and 5 bases for J; bases not matched to a gene: 4. The CDR3 runs 14 residues. The germline V gene has CDR1 SGHNT and CDR2 YENEEA. CDR3 DNA sequence: TGTGCCAGCAGCCTCACAGGGGGGACCGGGGAGCTGTTTTTT. Its translation: CASSLTGGTGELFF.

This clone was counted between two and nine times. This chain joins TRBV11-3 and TRBJ2-5, with D hard to call. CDR3 size: 16 residues. Germline V gene sequence: CDR1 SGHNT, CDR2 YENEEA. Trimming cost V 1 base and J 0 bases, with 12 bases left between them. The chain's CDR3 is CASSLGEHLDQETQYF. Written as DNA, the CDR3 is TGTGCCAGCAGCTTAGGAGAGCATCTGGACCAAGAGACCCAGTACTTC.

This clone was observed a few times. The rearrangement links TRBV18 to TRBJ1-4; 7 nucleotides line up with TRBD1. V lost 3 bases, J lost 7 bases, and 8 bases stayed unmatched. CDR1 and CDR2 from the germline V gene are KGHSH and LQKENI. This CDR3 is built from 15 residues. The CDR3 nucleotides are TGTGCCAGCTCACCTTCACAGGGGTGGGGTGAAAAACTGTTTTTT. Translation gives CASSPSQGWGEKLFF. Based on the CDR3 plus reference TRBV18 and TRBJ1-4, the full variable domain is NAGVMQNPRHLVRRRGQEARLRCSPMKGHSHVYWYRQLPEEGLKFMVYLQKENIIDESGMPKERFSAEFPKEGPSILRIQQVVRGDSAAYFCASSPSQGWGEKLFFGSGTQLSVL.

The chain uses TRBV14 and TRBJ2-3; TRBD2 matches 7 bases. Germline CDR1 reads SGHDN; CDR2 reads FVKESK. The CDR3 totals 15 residues. After removal of 0 bases from V and 5 bases from J, the junction contained 5 bases not matched to a gene. The CDR3: CASSQERTRRDTQYF. DNA of the CDR3: TGTGCCAGCAGCCAAGAGCGGACTAGAAGAGATACGCAGTATTTT.